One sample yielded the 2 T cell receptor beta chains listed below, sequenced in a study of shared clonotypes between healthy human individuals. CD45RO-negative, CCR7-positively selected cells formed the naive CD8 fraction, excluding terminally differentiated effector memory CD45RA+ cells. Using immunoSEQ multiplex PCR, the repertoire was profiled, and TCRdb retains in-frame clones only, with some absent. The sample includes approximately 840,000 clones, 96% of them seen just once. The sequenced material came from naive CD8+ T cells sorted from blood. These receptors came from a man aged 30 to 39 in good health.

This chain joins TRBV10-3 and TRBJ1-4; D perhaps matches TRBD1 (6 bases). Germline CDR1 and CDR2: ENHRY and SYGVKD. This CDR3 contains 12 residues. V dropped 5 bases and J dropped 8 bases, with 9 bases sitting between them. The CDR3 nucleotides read TGTGCCATCAGTCCAGGGGAAGAAAAACTGTTTTTT. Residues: CAISPGEEKLFF.

CDR3 coding DNA: TGCGCCAGCAGCTTGGCCGTCTACGAGCAGTACTTC. Translation: CASSLAVYEQYF. This sequence joins TRBV5-1 and TRBJ2-7; D uncertain. The CDR3 loop spans 12 amino acids. The germline V gene encodes CDR1 SGHRS and CDR2 YFSETQ. V was cut by 0 bases and J by 3 bases, with 4 bases left in between. The full variable domain, its missing parts supplied by reference TRBV5-1 and TRBJ2-7, is KAGVTQTPRYLIKTRGQQVTLSCSPISGHRSVSWYQQTPGQGLQFLFEYFSETQRNKGNFPGRFSGRQFSNSRSEMNVSTLELGDSALYLCASSLAVYEQYFGPGTRLTVT.